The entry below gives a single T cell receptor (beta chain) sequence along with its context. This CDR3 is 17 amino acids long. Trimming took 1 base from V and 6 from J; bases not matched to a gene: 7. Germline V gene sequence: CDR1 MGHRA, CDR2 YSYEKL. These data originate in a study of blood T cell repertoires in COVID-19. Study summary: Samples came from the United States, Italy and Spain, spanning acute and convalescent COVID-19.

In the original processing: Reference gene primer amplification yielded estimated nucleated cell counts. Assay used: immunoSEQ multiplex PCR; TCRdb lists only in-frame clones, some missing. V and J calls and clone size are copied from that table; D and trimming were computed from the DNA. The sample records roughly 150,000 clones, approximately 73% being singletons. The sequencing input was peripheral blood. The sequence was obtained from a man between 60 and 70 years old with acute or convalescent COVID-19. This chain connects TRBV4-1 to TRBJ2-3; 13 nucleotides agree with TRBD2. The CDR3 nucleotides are TGCGCCAGCAGCCAAGGTACTAGCGGGAGGGCCCGGGATACGCAGTATTTT. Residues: CASSQGTSGRARDTQYF.